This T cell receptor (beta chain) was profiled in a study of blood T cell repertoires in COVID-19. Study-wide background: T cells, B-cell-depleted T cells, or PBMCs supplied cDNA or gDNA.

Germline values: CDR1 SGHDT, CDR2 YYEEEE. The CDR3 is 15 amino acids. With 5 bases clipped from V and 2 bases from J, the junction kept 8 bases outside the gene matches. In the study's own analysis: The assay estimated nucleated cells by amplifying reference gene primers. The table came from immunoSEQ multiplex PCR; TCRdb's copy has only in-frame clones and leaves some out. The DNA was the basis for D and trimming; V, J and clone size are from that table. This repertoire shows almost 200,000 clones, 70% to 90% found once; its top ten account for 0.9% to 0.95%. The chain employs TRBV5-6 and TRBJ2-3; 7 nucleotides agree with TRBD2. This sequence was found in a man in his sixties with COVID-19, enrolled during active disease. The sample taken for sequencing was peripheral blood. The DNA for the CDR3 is TGTGCCAGCAGTTTCCCGGGGGGATACACAGATACGCAGTATTTT. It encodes CASSFPGGYTDTQYF.